These 25 T cell receptor beta chains were sequenced from one sample in a study of naive and memory T cell subsets (dated by TCRdb to about 2017). Their antigens are not known. Here is what the overall study found, with its caveats: A few larger clonotypes were present in naive repertoires, particularly the CD8 repertoires, and these clonotypes were possibly memory cells re-expressing CD45RA.

Library prep was done by UMI-ligation and nested PCR. TCRdb lists the instrument as Illumina MiSeq. An equimolar mix of two oligonucleotides covering both TRBC1 and TRBC2 was used as the beta constant-region primer. The ligated cDNA went through four rounds of PCR with nested alpha and beta constant-region primers together with the SP2 primer. TCRdb reanalyzed the raw reads on its own, using fastp at Q25 for trimming and MiXCR for clone calling, and kept in-frame beta chains. Rows with one shared CDR3 protein collapse into an entry with the most common genes and DNA. For this sample there are over 110,000 distinct CDR3 sequences; approximately 18% appear just once. About 0.57% of the sample is held by the ten biggest clonotypes. The specimen sequenced was naive CD8+ T cells from blood. Sample cell subset or site, as interpreted from the label and publication: naive T cells, CD45RA high CD27+. These receptors were taken from a human donor in good health.

This clonotype was detected only a few times. The chain links TRBV3-1 to TRBJ2-7; D ambiguous. Germline assignment: CDR1 LGHDT and CDR2 YNNKEL (reference sequence). The V and J ends lost 1 base and 3 bases respectively, with 10 bases between them. The CDR3 is 14 residues long. The CDR3 here is CASSQVGQVYEQYF. CDR3 sequence (DNA): TGTGCCAGCAGCCAAGTCGGGCAGGTCTACGAGCAGTACTTC.

Only a few counts were recorded for this clonotype. Germline is not matched at one junction end, which may reflect a read error. This chain uses TRBV13 with TRBJ1-1, with D perhaps matching TRBD1 (6 bases). The germline V gene encodes CDR1 PRHDT and CDR2 FYEKMQ (reference sequence). This CDR3 contains 15 residues. The CDR3 region has the DNA TGTGCCAGCAGCATAGGCCCCGGGGGCTTCACTGAAGCTTTCTTT. The encoded protein is CASSIGPGGFTEAFF.

In this sample, this clonotype turned up a few times. For the CDR3, the DNA is TGTGCCAGCAGCCCAAGGGACAGGGGGTCCTACGAGCAGTACTTC. It specifies CASSPRDRGSYEQYF. V usage is TRBV28 and J usage is TRBJ2-7, with 11 bases that match TRBD1. CDR3 length: 15 amino acids. V shed 6 bases, J shed 1 base, and the junction held 5 bases outside the gene matches. Per the germline V gene, CDR1 is MDHEN and CDR2 is SYDVKM.

This clonotype has more than one count but fewer than ten. V usage is TRBV2 and J usage is TRBJ2-7; 12 bases map to TRBD1. CDR3 length: 15 residues. Trimming cost V 3 bases and J 4 bases; bases outside gene matches: 4. The germline gives CDR1 SNHLY, CDR2 FYNNEI. The CDR3 coding sequence is TGTGCCAGCAGTGATCGGGACAGGGGGCGTTACGAGCAGTACTTC. Encoded protein: CASSDRDRGRYEQYF.

This clonotype was counted ten times or more. The genes are TRBV6-5 and TRBJ2-3; maybe TRBD2 (6 bases). The germline gives CDR1 MNHEY, CDR2 SVGAGI. This CDR3 region has 14 residues. V was pared by 2 bases and J by 5 bases, with 11 bases between. The chain's CDR3 is CASSYGQGGDTQYF. For the CDR3, the DNA is TGTGCCAGCAGTTACGGGCAGGGAGGAGATACGCAGTATTTT.

This clonotype was detected a few times. This chain connects TRBV27 to TRBJ2-7; D is unresolved. The CDR3 loop spans 14 amino acids. V gave up 6 bases and J gave up 0 bases, with 12 bases separating them. In germline, CDR1 is MNHEY, CDR2 SMNVEV (reference sequence). CDR3 loop: CASRKTPNSYEQYF. Written as DNA, the CDR3 is TGTGCCAGCAGGAAGACACCTAACTCCTACGAGCAGTACTTC.

The V call is TRBV6-5, the J call TRBJ1-2, with no clear D. The CDR3 totals 17 residues. CDR1 is MNHEY and CDR2 is SVGAGI in the germline V gene. The V end lost 5 bases, the J end lost 3 bases, and 22 bases lay between the germline ends. This chain's CDR3 is CASSTLQNEVGYYGYTF. Here the CDR3 DNA reads TGTGCCAGCAGTACCCTCCAGAATGAGGTTGGCTACTATGGCTACACCTTC.

The chain carries TRBV9 and TRBJ2-7; D possibly corresponds to TRBD2 (6 bases). Trimming removed 0 bases from V and 1 base from J, with 14 bases in between. This CDR3 region has 16 residues. Germline assignment: CDR1 SGDLS and CDR2 YYNGEE. CDR3 in amino acids: CASSVGTEGPSYEQYF. The CDR3 DNA is TGTGCCAGCAGCGTAGGAACGGAGGGGCCATCCTACGAGCAGTACTTC.

The chain couples TRBV28 to TRBJ2-5, with D perhaps TRBD1 or TRBD2 (5 bases each). This CDR3 contains 16 residues. CDR1 and CDR2 (germline): MDHEN, SYDVKM. V gave up 10 bases and J gave up 1 base, with 22 bases separating them. The CDR3 loop is CATDGPTRGPQETQYF. Here the CDR3 DNA reads TGTGCCACCGATGGGCCCACCCGGGGACCCCAAGAGACCCAGTACTTC. Full variable domain (outside the CDR3, taken from reference TRBV28 and TRBJ2-5): DVKVTQSSRYLVKRTGEKVFLECVQDMDHENMFWYRQDPGLGLRLIYFSYDVKMKEKGDIPEGYSVSREKKERFSLILESASTNQTSMYLCATDGPTRGPQETQYFGPGTRLLVL.

This clonotype was found a few times. The chain is built from TRBV9 and TRBJ1-4; D gene ambiguous. Trimming pared 3 bases from V and 10 bases from J, leaving 10 bases between. Per germline, CDR1 SGDLS and CDR2 YYNGEE. This CDR3 is built from 12 residues. The CDR3 loop reads CASSGGMGKLFF. The CDR3 coding sequence is TGTGCCAGCAGCGGGGGAATGGGAAAACTGTTTTTT.

This clonotype has a count of ten or more. V usage is TRBV7-2 and J usage is TRBJ2-1; tentative D call: TRBD2 (5 bases). Germline V lookup: CDR1 SGHTA, CDR2 FQGNSA. V lost 7 bases and J lost 8, with 18 bases in between. The CDR3 runs to 14 residues. This chain's CDR3 is CASNRGIARDEQFF. CDR3 DNA: TGTGCCAGCAACCGCGGCATAGCGAGGGATGAGCAGTTCTTC.

This clonotype has a handful of counts. The J gene is TRBJ1-4, the V gene TRBV6-2 or TRBV6-3; D unclear. Germline lookup yields CDR1 MNHEY and CDR2 SVGEGT. This CDR3 has 15 residues. V was cut by 0 bases and J by 7 bases, with 12 bases left in between. The CDR3 is CASSYSSGMGEKLFF. The CDR3 DNA reads as TGTGCCAGCAGTTACTCTTCGGGAATGGGTGAAAAACTGTTTTTT.

This clonotype has just a few counts. The rearrangement joins TRBV20-1 to TRBJ2-3, with no clear D. This CDR3 has 12 residues. Germline CDR1 and CDR2: DFQATT and SNEGSKA (reference sequence). V lost 0 bases and J 6 bases, leaving 7 bases between the germline ends. The CDR3 reads CSARDEADTQYF. CDR3 coding DNA: TGCAGTGCTAGAGATGAGGCGGATACGCAGTATTTT.

This clonotype was picked up a small number of times. The chain uses TRBV7-9 and TRBJ1-5; D possibly corresponds to TRBD1 (6 bases). This CDR3 is built from 14 residues. Trimming stripped 5 bases from V and 2 bases from J, with 10 bases between. The germline V gene has CDR1 SEHNR and CDR2 FQNEAQ (reference sequence). The CDR3 bases are TGTGCCAGCAGCCAGGGGTTCGGCAATCAGCCCCAGCATTTT. Protein sequence: CASSQGFGNQPQHF.

This clonotype was found a few times. This chain connects TRBV14 to TRBJ1-1; 9 nucleotides agree with TRBD1. CDR3 length equals 18 residues. The J segment lost 8 bases and the V segment lost 2 bases, leaving 18 bases of the junction unmatched. The germline gives CDR1 SGHDN, CDR2 FVKESK. The CDR3: CASSQPLTGGLNQPEAFF. DNA for the CDR3: TGTGCCAGCAGCCAACCCCTGACAGGGGGTCTGAACCAGCCCGAAGCTTTCTTT.

V usage is TRBV7-9 and J usage is TRBJ1-2; 8 nucleotides match TRBD1. Germline CDR1 is SEHNR and CDR2 is FQNEAQ (reference sequence). This CDR3 region has 13 residues. Losses at the gene ends were 4 bases for V and 5 bases for J; bases not matched to a gene: 3. This CDR3 reads CASSYGTGYGYTF. The CDR3 DNA sequence: TGTGCCAGCAGCTATGGGACAGGATATGGCTACACCTTC.

Details on this clonotype: A read error may account for a junction end that differs from germline. J is TRBJ2-1 and V is TRBV27; 10 positions match TRBD2. The CDR3 loop spans 17 amino acids. Germline CDR1 MNHEY, CDR2 SMNVEV (reference sequence). The CDR3 reads CASSARGIASGSYDQFF. Written as DNA, the CDR3 is TGTGCCAGCAGTGCCAGGGGGATCGCTAGCGGGAGTTATGATCAGTTCTTC.

This chain joins TRBV28 and TRBJ1-5; 7 positions agree with TRBD1. The V gene end was trimmed by 11 bases and the J gene end by 0 bases; junction bases not matched to a gene: 7. Germline CDR1 is MDHEN and CDR2 is SYDVKM. The CDR3 sequence is 14 residues long. Here the CDR3 DNA reads TGTGCCGGAAAGGGGGCTTTTAGCAATCAGCCCCAGCATTTT. Residues: CAGKGAFSNQPQHF.

This clonotype was counted between two and nine times. The rearrangement links TRBV24-1 to TRBJ2-1; a weak D match, TRBD1 (6 bases). Germline V lookup: CDR1 KGHDR, CDR2 SFDVKD. The CDR3 totals 14 residues. Trimming cost V 1 base and J 7 bases, with 10 bases left between them. The CDR3 protein is CATSDFARGNEQFF. In DNA form, the CDR3 reads TGTGCCACCAGTGATTTTGCCAGGGGAAATGAGCAGTTCTTC.

The chain has TRBV28 and TRBJ2-1; TRBD2 aligns across 8 bases. CDR3 length: 15 amino acids. Germline V gene lookup returns CDR1 MDHEN and CDR2 SYDVKM. The trim removed 5 bases at V and 7 bases at J, leaving 10 bases unmatched. This chain's CDR3 is CASSLKAGAGNEQFF. CDR3 nucleotide sequence: TGTGCCAGCAGTCTAAAAGCGGGAGCTGGGAATGAGCAGTTCTTC.

The rearrangement links TRBV28 to TRBJ2-1; D not resolved. CDR3 length: 17 residues. V was shortened by 5 bases and J by 2 bases, with 19 bases between the two germline ends. The germline gives CDR1 MDHEN, CDR2 SYDVKM. The CDR3 loop reads CASSKVDTTSPYNEQFF. CDR3 nucleotide sequence: TGTGCCAGCAGTAAGGTAGACACTACGTCTCCCTACAATGAGCAGTTCTTC.

This chain connects TRBV5-4 to TRBJ2-1, with 7 bases matching TRBD1. The germline gives CDR1 SGHNT, CDR2 YYREEE (reference sequence). The CDR3 has 14 residues. V shed 9 bases, J shed 4 bases, and the junction held 10 bases outside the gene matches. The CDR3 protein is CATYPGQNYNEQFF. The DNA for the CDR3 is TGTGCCACTTATCCGGGACAGAATTACAATGAGCAGTTCTTC.

The chain recombines TRBV12-3 or TRBV12-4 with TRBJ2-1, with D possibly being TRBD2 (5 bases). V lost 4 bases, J lost 5 bases, and 12 bases lay in between. This CDR3 spans 14 amino acids. The CDR3 DNA reads TGTGCCAGCAGTTCCGACTACTTTAACAATGAGCAGTTCTTC. It translates to CASSSDYFNNEQFF.

The gene calls are TRBV28 and TRBJ2-7; 7 bases line up with TRBD2. The CDR3 contains 14 residues. V shed 5 bases and J 1 base; nucleotides not matched to a gene: 5. In germline, CDR1 is MDHEN, CDR2 SYDVKM. The CDR3, as DNA: TGTGCCAGCAGTGTGAGCGGGGTTTCCTACGAGCAGTACTTC. It encodes CASSVSGVSYEQYF.

This clonotype occurred a few times. The V and J genes are TRBV5-5 and TRBJ1-1; 7 nucleotides align to TRBD1. The CDR3 runs 13 residues. Per germline, CDR1 SGHKS and CDR2 YYEKEE (reference sequence). V shed 1 base, J shed 11 bases, and the junction held 8 bases outside the gene matches. CDR3 loop: CASSLLRDSRAFF. CDR3 DNA sequence: TGTGCCAGCAGCTTGCTTCGGGACAGCCGGGCTTTCTTT.